This is a list of T cell receptor beta chains from one sample in a study of early T cells in non-severe SARS-CoV-2 infection. TCRdb analysed the 5' RACE reads with MiXCR anew, one entry per CDR3 protein. The sample lists tens of thousands of distinct CDR3 sequences; roughly 4.4% were seen once. The sample taken for sequencing was whole blood. These TCRs come from an adult who was a healthcare worker with PCR-confirmed SARS-CoV-2 infection or an uninfected control (not recorded which). CDR3s include the opening cysteine and the closing phenylalanine or tryptophan. Expanded clones are given a class, and other clones once, few, many or no size at all.

TRBV20-1	few	CSASDGSHEQFF
TRBV7-6	many	CASSQVRTSQETQYF
TRBV4-1	many	CASSPRQVNTEAFF
TRBV7-9	-	CASSPGQTNQPQHF
TRBV24-1	many	CATSDLTQGLAGWDTQYF
TRBV7-8	-	CASSLQVFWGPQHF
TRBV12-3/TRBV12-4	-	CASSPLTGGAFF
TRBV13	many	CASSLYPVDNEQFF
TRBV20-1	many	CSAREDSNSPLHF
TRBV5-5	-	CASSPKTSTGTQYF
TRBV27	many	CASREMGREGTEAFF
TRBV20-1	many	CSARTGGSKDTQYF
TRBV18	few	CASSPPGQGISEQYF
TRBV12-3/TRBV12-4	many	CASSFGVGWTEAFF
TRBV18	many	CASSQEGGGNYEQYF
TRBV7-8	many	CASSSEGGWAQYF
TRBV7-2	medium-sized	CASSLQGLNTEAFF
TRBV19	many	CASSIATNWDSGNTIYF
TRBV6-2/TRBV6-3	many	CASSPGQLYEQYF
TRBV7-3	many	CASRRAGLAGNTDTQYF
TRBV3-1	few	CASSQNSQPQHF
TRBV5-8	many	CASKEGNQETQYF
TRBV29-1	many	CSVEGGRDMPQHF
TRBV14	many	CASSQVIGAGEKLFF
TRBV19	few	CASSGGRAMNTEAFF
TRBV12-3/TRBV12-4	many	CASIPGAAGNTIYF
TRBV7-9	many	CASSQGQGKGGYTF
TRBV29-1	many	CSVEGRVDQETQYF
TRBV20-1	many	CSAKGAGVNEQFF
TRBV6-1	-	CASSEVGTSGAYNEQFF
TRBV6-2/TRBV6-3	many	CASRRTGSGELFF
TRBV19	many	CASSPLRGSGANVLTF
TRBV23-1	many	CASSHAPGELFF
TRBV5-1	many	CASSWRGGSEQFF
TRBV7-6	many	CASSRDLNTEAFF
TRBV30	few	CAWIAAQAANYGYTF
TRBV5-4	many	CASSLVGGQGHGYTF
TRBV18	many	CASSPSRDSETQYF
TRBV5-1	many	CASSVDGRSSYEQYF
TRBV5-4	many	CASSQGQYNEQFF
TRBV19	many	CASSPGQARSGANVLTF
TRBV30	many	CAWSPPRSSNQPQHF
TRBV10-2	many	CASCGLAGTCEQYF
TRBV29-1	few	CSVDRDSTDTQYF
TRBV7-9	many	CASSPPPRPSATNEKLFF
TRBV20-1	many	CSAPQGFGSPLHF
TRBV2	many	CASSEATGRGFF
TRBV12-3/TRBV12-4	many	CASSFGGNQPQHF
TRBV18	many	CASSPETGLNTEAFF
TRBV20-1	many	CSARGPDSYEQYF
TRBV5-6	many	CASSRYRVSDGYTF
TRBV7-9	many	CASKTGGTEAFF